The 19 T cell receptor beta chains presented below share a single source sample, sequenced in a study of shared clonotypes between healthy human individuals. Profiled with immunoSEQ multiplex PCR; TCRdb holds only in-frame clones, not every one. The sample includes around 510,000 clones, around 78% of them seen just once. The sample was PBMCs. The receptors here all came from a woman between 35 and 50 years old in good health. Some clones in this sample may be carry-over from other donors' samples.

Only a few counts were recorded for this clone. The CDR3 loop reads CASSKTGGNGYTF. In DNA form, the CDR3 reads TGTGCCAGCAGCAAGACAGGGGGGAATGGCTACACCTTC. This chain joins TRBV7-9 and TRBJ1-2, with 9 bases identical to TRBD1. With 5 bases clipped from V and 6 bases from J, the junction kept 4 bases outside the gene matches. The CDR3 is 13 residues long. Germline values: CDR1 SEHNR, CDR2 FQNEAQ (reference sequence).

The genes are TRBV2 and TRBJ2-2; 14 bases agree with TRBD2. The V gene's germline CDR1 is SNHLY and CDR2 FYNNEI. This CDR3 comprises 21 residues. V dropped 2 bases and J dropped 7; count of bases not matched to a gene: 18. This CDR3 reads CASSEPGQGKPGLAGGGELFF. The CDR3 DNA is TGTGCCAGCAGTGAACCGGGGCAGGGAAAGCCCGGACTAGCGGGAGGCGGGGAGCTGTTTTTT.

This clone was seen once. This chain joins TRBV28 and TRBJ2-2, with 7 bases aligning to TRBD1. Germline CDR1 MDHEN, CDR2 SYDVKM. The trim removed 7 bases at V and 6 bases at J, leaving 17 bases unmatched. The CDR3 covers 17 residues. In DNA form, the CDR3 reads TGTGCCAGCACACACCGGTCCGGGACAGCGGTCGCCGGGGAGCTGTTTTTT. Amino acid sequence: CASTHRSGTAVAGELFF.

This clone was observed once. CDR3: CASSIAGGNEQFF. The CDR3 DNA sequence: TGTGCCAGCAGTATAGCGGGAGGGAATGAGCAGTTCTTC. The V gene is TRBV6-1, the J gene TRBJ2-1; TRBD2 matches at 11 bases. In germline, CDR1 is MNHNS, CDR2 SASEGT. Unmatched junction bases numbered 1, after V lost 5 bases and J lost 7 bases. This CDR3 comprises 13 residues.

The chain links TRBV30 to TRBJ2-2, with TRBD2 matching over 7 bases. There are 14 residues in the CDR3. In germline, CDR1 is GTSNPN, CDR2 SVGIG (reference sequence). V shed 5 bases, J shed 2 bases, and the junction held 5 bases outside the gene matches. CDR3 nucleotide sequence: TGTGCCTGGCGCCGGACTAGTAACACCGGGGAGCTGTTTTTT. It specifies CAWRRTSNTGELFF.

The chain carries TRBV7-8 and TRBJ2-2; 10 nucleotides agree with TRBD2. V trimming: 4 bases; J trimming: 4 bases; junction bases outside the gene matches: 6. Germline-derived CDR1 and CDR2 are SGHVS and FQNEAQ. This CDR3 spans 16 amino acids. The CDR3 coding sequence is TGTGCCAGCAGCTCTGAGGGACTAGCGAGCACCGGGGAGCTGTTTTTT. The encoded protein is CASSSEGLASTGELFF.

The V call is TRBV10-3, the J call TRBJ1-3; TRBD1 matches at 8 bases. CDR3 length equals 16 residues. The V gene's germline CDR1 is ENHRY and CDR2 SYGVKD. With 2 bases clipped from V and 4 bases from J, the junction kept 7 bases outside the gene matches. CDR3 sequence: CAISEPYRGKGNTIYF. The CDR3 DNA sequence: TGTGCCATCAGTGAGCCCTACAGGGGGAAAGGAAACACCATATATTTT.

At least ten counts were recorded for this clone. The V gene is TRBV29-1, the J gene TRBJ2-5; D unclear. With 8 bases removed from V and 2 bases from J, the gap between germline ends came to 12 bases. Germline V gives CDR1 SQVTM, CDR2 ANQGSEA. The CDR3 is made up of 12 amino acids. CDR3 in DNA: TGCAGCTACAACGGAATACAAGAGACCCAGTACTTC. Its translation: CSYNGIQETQYF.

This chain joins TRBV4-1 and TRBJ2-7; D is perhaps TRBD1 (6 bases). V was clipped by 3 bases and J by 0 bases, with 9 bases between them. Germline V CDR1 and CDR2: MGHRA, YSYEKL. This CDR3 contains 14 residues. CDR3 coding DNA: TGCGCCAGCAGCCATACGGACAGCTCCTACGAGCAGTACTTC. Amino acids: CASSHTDSSYEQYF.

In the case of this clone: This clone may be a read error of a much larger clone one base away. The gene calls are TRBV9 and TRBJ2-3; D remains ambiguous. CDR3 length: 12 residues. Trimming pared 4 bases from V and 3 bases from J, leaving 6 bases between. Looked up from germline, CDR1 is SGDLS and CDR2 is YYNGEE. The CDR3 coding sequence is TGTGCCAGCAGCCCAAATACAGATACGCAGTATTTT. This codes for CASSPNTDTQYF.

V is TRBV4-1 and J is TRBJ2-7; D is uncertain. Germline values: CDR1 MGHRA, CDR2 YSYEKL. The germline V and J ends were trimmed by 3 bases and 2 bases, with 23 bases remaining between them. The CDR3 loop spans 18 amino acids. DNA for the CDR3: TGCGCCAGCAGCCACCTCCTCGGGCAGGCTCTGCAGCCCTACGAGCAGTACTTC. Amino acids: CASSHLLGQALQPYEQYF.

The genes are TRBV2 and TRBJ1-1; D remains unclear. CDR1 is SNHLY and CDR2 is FYNNEI in the germline V gene. This CDR3 has 11 amino acids. V dropped 7 bases and J dropped 5 bases, with 8 bases sitting between them. CDR3 coding DNA: TGTGCCAGCATTGGAGTAACTGAAGCTTTCTTT. It translates to CASIGVTEAFF.

This chain connects TRBV2 to TRBJ2-3, with D perhaps TRBD2 (5 bases). CDR1 is SNHLY and CDR2 is FYNNEI in the germline V gene. The CDR3 contains 14 residues. The V gene lost 6 bases and the J gene lost 2 bases, with 12 bases spanning the gap. The CDR3 bases are TGTGCCAGCAGGAAGGGAGCGGCCACAGATACGCAGTATTTT. It encodes CASRKGAATDTQYF. The full variable domain, in which reference TRBV2 and TRBJ2-3 provide the parts outside the CDR3, is EPEVTQTPSHQVTQMGQEVILRCVPISNHLYFYWYRQILGQKVEFLVSFYNNEISEKSEIFDDQFSVERPDGSNFTLKIRSTKLEDSAMYFCASRKGAATDTQYFGPGTRLTVL.

V is TRBV30 and J is TRBJ2-5; no firm D call. CDR1 and CDR2 (germline): GTSNPN, SVGIG (reference sequence). V lost 0 bases and J lost 5, with 13 bases in between. The CDR3 length is 14 residues. The CDR3 here is CAWSVRFIGETQYF. The CDR3 coding sequence is TGTGCCTGGAGTGTTAGGTTTATAGGGGAGACCCAGTACTTC.

For this clone: The identical CDR3 is also encoded by other nucleotide sequences in the sample. V is TRBV29-1 and J is TRBJ2-3; D not certain. Germline lookup yields CDR1 SQVTM and CDR2 ANQGSEA. V lost 3 bases and J 0 bases, leaving 4 bases between the germline ends. This CDR3 comprises 12 residues. CDR3 sequence: CSVEVSTDTQYF. CDR3 nucleotide sequence: TGCAGCGTTGAGGTTAGCACAGATACGCAGTATTTT.

This clone was observed a handful of times. This chain uses TRBV29-1 with TRBJ2-1; 11 positions agree with TRBD2. Germline lookup yields CDR1 SQVTM and CDR2 ANQGSEA. Losses at the gene ends were 8 bases for V and 2 bases for J; bases not matched to a gene: 20. This CDR3 contains 19 residues. CDR3 in DNA: TGCAGCACAGACAGGGGTATTAGCGGGAGGGCCCTGACCTACAATGAGCAGTTCTTC. Residues: CSTDRGISGRALTYNEQFF.

This clone was recorded only once. The CDR3 region has the DNA TGTGCCAGCAGCTTATCGGATGGCACCGGGGAGCTGTTTTTT. It translates to CASSLSDGTGELFF. The chain uses TRBV7-3 and TRBJ2-2; D unclear. From germline, CDR1 is SGHTA and CDR2 FQGTGA. The CDR3 sequence is 14 residues long. Trimming took off 2 bases at V and 4 bases at J, with 8 bases between the two ends.

The chain has TRBV28 and TRBJ2-7, with TRBD1 matching 8 bases. The ends lost 6 bases at V and 4 bases at J; junction bases unmatched: 8. From germline, CDR1 is MDHEN and CDR2 SYDVKM. The CDR3 has 14 residues. CDR3 bases: TGTGCCAGCAGACCGGGACAGGTTTTTTACGAGCAGTACTTC. This translates into CASRPGQVFYEQYF.

DNA of the CDR3: TGTGCCAGCAGCTTATTCGGGCCCACAGATACGCAGTATTTT. Translated, it gives CASSLFGPTDTQYF. The chain is built from TRBV7-9 and TRBJ2-3; D remains unclear. The CDR3 is 14 residues long. Germline assignment: CDR1 SEHNR and CDR2 FQNEAQ (reference sequence). V was clipped by 2 bases and J by 2 bases, with 8 bases between them.